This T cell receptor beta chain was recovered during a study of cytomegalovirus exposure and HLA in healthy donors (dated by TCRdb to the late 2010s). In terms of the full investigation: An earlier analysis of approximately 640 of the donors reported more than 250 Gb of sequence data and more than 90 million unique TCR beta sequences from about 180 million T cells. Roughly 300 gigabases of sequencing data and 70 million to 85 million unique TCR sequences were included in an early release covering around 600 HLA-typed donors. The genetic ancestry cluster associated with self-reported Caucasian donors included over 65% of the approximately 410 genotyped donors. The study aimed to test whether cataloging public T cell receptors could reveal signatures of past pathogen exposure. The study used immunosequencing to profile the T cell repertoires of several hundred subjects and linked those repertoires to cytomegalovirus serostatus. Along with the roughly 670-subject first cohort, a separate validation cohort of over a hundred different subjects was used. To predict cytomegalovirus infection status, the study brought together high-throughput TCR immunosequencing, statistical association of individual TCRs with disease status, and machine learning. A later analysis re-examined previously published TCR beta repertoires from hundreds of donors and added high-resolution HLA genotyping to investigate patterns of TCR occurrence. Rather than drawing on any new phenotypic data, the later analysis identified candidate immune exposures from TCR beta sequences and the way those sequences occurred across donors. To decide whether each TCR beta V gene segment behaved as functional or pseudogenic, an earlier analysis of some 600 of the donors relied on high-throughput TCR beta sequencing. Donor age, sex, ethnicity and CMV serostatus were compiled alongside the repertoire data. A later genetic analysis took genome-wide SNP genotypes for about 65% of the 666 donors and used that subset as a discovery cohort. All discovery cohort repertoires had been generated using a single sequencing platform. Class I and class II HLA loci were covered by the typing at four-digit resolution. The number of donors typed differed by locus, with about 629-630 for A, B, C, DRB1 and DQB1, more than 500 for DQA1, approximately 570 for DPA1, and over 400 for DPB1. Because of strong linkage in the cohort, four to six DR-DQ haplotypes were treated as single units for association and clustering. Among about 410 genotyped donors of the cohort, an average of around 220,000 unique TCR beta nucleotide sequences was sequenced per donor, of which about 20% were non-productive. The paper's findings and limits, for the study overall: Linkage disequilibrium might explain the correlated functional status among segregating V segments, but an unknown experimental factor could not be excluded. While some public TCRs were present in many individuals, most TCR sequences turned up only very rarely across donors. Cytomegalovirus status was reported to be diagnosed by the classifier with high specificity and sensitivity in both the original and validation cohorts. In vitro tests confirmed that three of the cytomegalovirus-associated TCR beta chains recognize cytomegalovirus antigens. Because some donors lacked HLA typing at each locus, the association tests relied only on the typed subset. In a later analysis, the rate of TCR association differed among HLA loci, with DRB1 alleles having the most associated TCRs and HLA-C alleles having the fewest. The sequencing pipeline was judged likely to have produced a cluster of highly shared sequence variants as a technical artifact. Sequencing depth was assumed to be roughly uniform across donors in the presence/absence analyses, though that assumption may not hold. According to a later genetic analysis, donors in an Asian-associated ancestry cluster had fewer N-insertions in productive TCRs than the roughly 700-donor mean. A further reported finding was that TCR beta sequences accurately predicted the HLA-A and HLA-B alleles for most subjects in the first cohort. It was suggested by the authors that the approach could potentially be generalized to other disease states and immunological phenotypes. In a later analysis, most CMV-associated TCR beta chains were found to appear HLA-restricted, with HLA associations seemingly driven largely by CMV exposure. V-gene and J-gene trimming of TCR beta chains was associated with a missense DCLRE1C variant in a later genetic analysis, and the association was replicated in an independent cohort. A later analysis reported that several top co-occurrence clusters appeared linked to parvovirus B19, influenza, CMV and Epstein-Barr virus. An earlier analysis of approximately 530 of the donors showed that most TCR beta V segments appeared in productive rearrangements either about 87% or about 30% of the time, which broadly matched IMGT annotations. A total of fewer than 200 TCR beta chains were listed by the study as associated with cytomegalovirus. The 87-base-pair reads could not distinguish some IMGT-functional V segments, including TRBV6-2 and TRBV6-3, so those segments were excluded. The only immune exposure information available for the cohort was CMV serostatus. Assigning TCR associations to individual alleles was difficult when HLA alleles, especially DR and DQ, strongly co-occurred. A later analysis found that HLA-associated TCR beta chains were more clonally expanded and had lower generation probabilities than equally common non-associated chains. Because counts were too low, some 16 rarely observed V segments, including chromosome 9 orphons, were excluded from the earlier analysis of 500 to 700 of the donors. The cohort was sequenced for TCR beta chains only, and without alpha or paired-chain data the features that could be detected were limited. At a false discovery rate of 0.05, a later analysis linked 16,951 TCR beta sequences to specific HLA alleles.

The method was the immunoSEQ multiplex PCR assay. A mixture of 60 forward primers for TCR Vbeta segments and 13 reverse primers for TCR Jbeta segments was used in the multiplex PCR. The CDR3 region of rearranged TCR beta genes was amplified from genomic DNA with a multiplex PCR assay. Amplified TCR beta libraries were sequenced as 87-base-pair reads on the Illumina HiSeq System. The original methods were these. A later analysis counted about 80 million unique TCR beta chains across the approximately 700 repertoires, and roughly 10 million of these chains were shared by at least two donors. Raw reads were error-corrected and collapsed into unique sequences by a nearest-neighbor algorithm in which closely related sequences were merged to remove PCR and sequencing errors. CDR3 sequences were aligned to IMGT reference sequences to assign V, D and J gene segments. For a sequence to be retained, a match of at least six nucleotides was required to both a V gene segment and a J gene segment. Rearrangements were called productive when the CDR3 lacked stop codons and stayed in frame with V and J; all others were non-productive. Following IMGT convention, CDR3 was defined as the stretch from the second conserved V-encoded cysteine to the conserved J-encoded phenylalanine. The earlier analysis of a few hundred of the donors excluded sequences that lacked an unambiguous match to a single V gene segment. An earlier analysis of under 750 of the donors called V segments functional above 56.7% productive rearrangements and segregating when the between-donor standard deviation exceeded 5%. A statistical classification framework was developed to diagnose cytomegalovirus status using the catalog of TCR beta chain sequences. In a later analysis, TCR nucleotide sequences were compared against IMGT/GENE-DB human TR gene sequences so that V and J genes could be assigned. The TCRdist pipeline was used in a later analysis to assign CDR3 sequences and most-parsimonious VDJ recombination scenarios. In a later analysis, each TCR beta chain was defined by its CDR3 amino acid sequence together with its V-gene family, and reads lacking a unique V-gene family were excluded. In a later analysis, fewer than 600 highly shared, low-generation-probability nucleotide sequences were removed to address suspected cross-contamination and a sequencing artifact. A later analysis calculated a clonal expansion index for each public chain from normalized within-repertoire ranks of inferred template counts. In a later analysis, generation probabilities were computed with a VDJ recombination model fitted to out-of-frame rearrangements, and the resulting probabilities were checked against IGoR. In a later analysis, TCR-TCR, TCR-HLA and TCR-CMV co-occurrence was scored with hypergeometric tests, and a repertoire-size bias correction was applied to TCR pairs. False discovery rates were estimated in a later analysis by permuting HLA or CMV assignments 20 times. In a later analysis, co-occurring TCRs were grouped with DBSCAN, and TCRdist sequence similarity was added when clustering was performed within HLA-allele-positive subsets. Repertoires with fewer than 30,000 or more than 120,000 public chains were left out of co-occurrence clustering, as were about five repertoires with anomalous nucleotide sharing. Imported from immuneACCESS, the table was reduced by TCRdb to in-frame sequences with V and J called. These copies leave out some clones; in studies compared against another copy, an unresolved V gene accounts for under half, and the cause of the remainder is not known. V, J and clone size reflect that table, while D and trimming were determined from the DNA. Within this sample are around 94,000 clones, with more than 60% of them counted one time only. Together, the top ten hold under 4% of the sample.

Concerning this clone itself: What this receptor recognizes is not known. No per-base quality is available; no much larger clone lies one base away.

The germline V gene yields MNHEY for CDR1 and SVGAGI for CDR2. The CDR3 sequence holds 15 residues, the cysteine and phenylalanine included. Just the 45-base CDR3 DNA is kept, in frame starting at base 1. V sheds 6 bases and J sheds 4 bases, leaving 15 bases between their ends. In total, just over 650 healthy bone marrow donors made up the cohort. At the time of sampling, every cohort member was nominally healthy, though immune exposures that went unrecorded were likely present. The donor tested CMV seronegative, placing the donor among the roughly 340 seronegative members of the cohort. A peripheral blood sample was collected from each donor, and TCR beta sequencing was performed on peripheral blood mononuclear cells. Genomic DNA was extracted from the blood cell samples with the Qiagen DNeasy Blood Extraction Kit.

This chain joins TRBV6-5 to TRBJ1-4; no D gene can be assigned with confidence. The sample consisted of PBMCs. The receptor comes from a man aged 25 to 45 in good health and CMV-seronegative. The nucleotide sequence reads TGTGCCAGCAGAAAAGAGGGAGGATTTAATGAAAAACTGTTTTTT. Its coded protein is CASRKEGGFNEKLFF.